Given below is one T cell receptor beta chain in context. No cognate antigen has been identified for it. Per-nucleotide qualities are absent, and no much larger clonotype sits a single base away. For sequencing of the TCRbeta CDR3 region, genomic DNA was extracted from the sorted cells. TCRbeta CDR3 regions were sequenced using the immunoSEQ Assay. TCRdb carries this immuneACCESS record with in-frame sequences only. Its versions omit some clonotypes, under half of them owing to an unresolved V gene in the studies checked, with the rest unexplained. The sample data list roughly 60,000 clones, and about 89% of these were observed just once. The ten largest make up 11% to 15% of the sample. The data derive from a study of OX40 agonist ivuxolimab in advanced cancers. Notes on the research overall: Ivuxolimab was a fully human IgG2 agonistic monoclonal antibody targeting the costimulatory receptor OX40 (CD134). The paper reports the monotherapy dose-escalation portion (N of about 50 patients) of the phase I ivuxolimab trial. Peripheral TCRbeta sequencing aimed to test whether ivuxolimab altered TCR sequence diversity and caused clonal T-cell expansion. Prior anti-PD-1, anti-PD-L1 or anti-CTLA-4 therapy was permitted, and checkpoint inhibitors had been received by roughly two fifths of dose-escalation patients. Partial responses were achieved by three dose-escalation patients, of whom one had hepatocellular carcinoma and two had cutaneous melanoma. A male proportion of roughly 85% and a mean age of approximately 58 years, ranging from about 20 to 80, were recorded for the dose-escalation cohort. Among the 52 dose-escalation patients, 19 had hepatocellular carcinoma, 15 or so melanoma, 9 renal cell carcinoma and 9 head and neck cancer. Intravenous ivuxolimab was administered to patients every 2 weeks at six dose levels: 0.01, 0.1, 0.3, 1.5, 3 and 10 mg/kg. The research as a whole found: After ivuxolimab, CD8+ T cells had more expanded clones than CD4+ T cells on average. Low levels of normalized T-cell clonal expansion were also shown by some nonresponding patients. Clonal expansion of both CD4+ and CD8+ blood T cells was observed from baseline to week 6 at doses 0.1 to 3.0 mg/kg. Antigen specificity was not determined for the clonally expanded peripheral T cells. Partial responders in the 0.1-3.0 mg/kg groups had among the lowest normalized peripheral clonal expansion, especially among CD8+ T cells.

The trial excluded patients who had a history of autoimmune disease or who were on systemic immunosuppression. Peripheral blood for TCR sequencing was collected from all dose cohorts at baseline, on cycle 4 day 1, and on cycle 7 day 1. Samples came from an open-label, multicenter, first-in-human phase I dose-escalation trial of ivuxolimab. Adults with locally advanced or metastatic melanoma, renal cell, hepatocellular, or head and neck squamous cell carcinoma were enrolled in the trial. Before TCR sequencing, CD4+ and CD8+ T cells were separately sorted from peripheral blood. From the cysteine through the phenylalanine, the CDR3 covers 13 amino acids. This entry keeps only the CDR3 DNA: 39 bases, framed from base 1. Germline trimming: 5 bases from V, 3 bases from J; junction bases outside gene matches: 2. From a lookup of the germline V gene (reference sequence), CDR1 and CDR2 are MNHNY and SVGAGI.

The TCR was taken from an adult with an advanced solid tumor such as melanoma, head and neck, liver or kidney cancer. The V and J segments used are TRBV6-6 and TRBJ1-2; 8 bases in the middle match TRBD1. This sample comprised CD4+ or CD8+ T cells sorted from blood, obtained in a trial of the OX40 agonist ivuxolimab. The CDR3 reads as follows: CASSKTGDYGYTF. The nucleotide sequence is given as TGTGCCAGCAGTAAGACAGGGGACTATGGCTACACCTTC.